The TCR beta chain described here comes from a study of cytomegalovirus exposure and HLA in healthy donors. Study results and caveats: Later analysis reportedly placed an Asian-associated ancestry cluster below the roughly 680-donor mean in N-insertions. A later analysis linked a missense DCLRE1C variant to TCR beta V- and J-gene trimming.

The CDR3 runs to 16 residues. The J segment lost 2 bases and the V segment lost 5 bases, leaving 9 bases of the junction unmatched. CDR1 LGHNA and CDR2 YNFKEQ come from the germline V gene. The primer mix had 60 Vbeta and 13 Jbeta primers. Repertoires were generated with immunoSEQ multiplex PCR, while TCRdb's copy carries only in-frame clones and drops some. The sample holds more than 140,000 clones, around three fifths seen once. This clone was counted only a few times. The antigen remains undetermined. The material sequenced was PBMCs. This TCR was recovered from a woman in her thirties in good health and CMV-seropositive. The genes are TRBV4-2 and TRBJ2-3; 8 nucleotides line up with TRBD2. The CDR3 loop is CASSRERGQLTDTQYF. The CDR3 nucleotides read TGTGCCAGCAGCAGAGAGCGGGGGCAGCTCACAGATACGCAGTATTTT.